The text below deals with one TCR beta chain. This CDR3 comprises 14 residues. In germline, CDR1 is SGHTA, CDR2 FQGNSA. V dropped 5 bases and J dropped 7; count of bases not matched to a gene: 4. The sample comes from a study of shared clonotypes between healthy human individuals. Here immunoSEQ multiplex PCR was the method, and the copy in TCRdb shows in-frame clones only, minus some. The table includes about 2.4 million clones, over 85% detected once. This chain uses TRBV7-2 with TRBJ2-1, with 11 bases that match TRBD2. This clonotype was obtained from a young man in good health. Some clones in this sample may be carry-over from other donors' samples. The sample consisted of naive CD4+ T cells from PBMCs. Subset described: CD45RA+ positively selected. CDR3 in DNA: TGTGCCAGCAGCCGTAGCGGGAGGGGAAATGAGCAGTTCTTC. As protein: CASSRSGRGNEQFF.